This TCR beta chain derives from a study of CD8 T cells in ankylosing spondylitis. Study-wide findings and caveats: What appeared characteristic of ankylosing spondylitis blood was a TCR beta motif of fewer than ten highly homologous variants.

This CDR3 spans 15 amino acids. The germline V gene encodes CDR1 ENHRY and CDR2 SYGVKD. The ends were cut back, 4 bases at V and 5 bases at J, with 17 bases in the middle. This clonotype showed up many times. Its specificity is unknown. Quantitative 5'-RACE with molecular barcodes was used to make the TCR beta libraries. TCRdb re-derived calls from the 5' RACE reads in MiXCR, one entry per CDR3 protein. The sample gives tens of thousands of distinct CDR3 sequences, about 5.2% of which show up once; 2.2% is in the top ten. What was sequenced was blood, either unsorted or a sorted T cell fraction (not recorded which). This TCR derives from a male donor with ankylosing spondylitis or in good health (not recorded which). V gene TRBV10-3 combines with J gene TRBJ2-5, with D perhaps TRBD1 or TRBD2 (5 bases each). The CDR3 loop reads CAISGKGPNGETQYF. As DNA, the CDR3 is TGTGCCATCAGTGGGAAGGGACCGAACGGTGAGACCCAGTACTTC.